The T cell receptor (beta chain) described here comes from a study of CD8+CD57+ T cells in acquired aplastic anemia. The template used for profiling TCR beta VDJ and CDR3 was genomic DNA. MiXCR was run by TCRdb on the reads, yielding one entry per CDR3 protein. Of about 270,000 distinct CDR3 sequences in the sample, roughly 82% are singletons; the top ten hold 42%. General study findings and limits: Found in both controls and patients were around 29 CD8+ CDR3 sequences.

The V end lost 2 bases, the J end lost 8 bases, and 19 bases lay between the germline ends. Germline V gene data show CDR1 as SGHVS and CDR2 as FNYEAQ. The CDR3 runs to 16 residues. Details on this clonotype: Its target is not known.

Patients chosen for sequencing had shown CD8+CD57+ cell expansion by flow cytometry. V and J are TRBV7-6 and TRBJ2-1; D is possibly TRBD1 (5 bases). The source material was sorted CD4+, CD8+, or CD8+CD57+ T cells (not recorded which) from PBMCs. The TCR sequence derives from a human donor with aplastic anemia. The CDR3 DNA sequence: TGTGCCAGCAGCTTACAAATAAGGGGCAGTAGTGATGAGCAGTTCTTC. Translated: CASSLQIRGSSDEQFF.